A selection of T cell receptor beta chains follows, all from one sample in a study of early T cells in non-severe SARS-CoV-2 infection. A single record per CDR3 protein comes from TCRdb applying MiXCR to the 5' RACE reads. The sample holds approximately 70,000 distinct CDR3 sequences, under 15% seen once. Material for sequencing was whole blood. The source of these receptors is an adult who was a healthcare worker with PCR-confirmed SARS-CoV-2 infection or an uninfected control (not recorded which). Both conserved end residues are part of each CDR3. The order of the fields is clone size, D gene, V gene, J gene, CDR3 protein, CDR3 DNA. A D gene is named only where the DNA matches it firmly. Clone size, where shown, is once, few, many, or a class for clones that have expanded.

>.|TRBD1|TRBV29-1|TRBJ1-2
CSVSQGGLTPYGYTF
TGCAGCGTTTCTCAGGGGGGGCTGACTCCCTATGGCTACACCTTC
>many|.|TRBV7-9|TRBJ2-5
CASSLRDSEETQYF
TGTGCCAGCAGCCTCCGGGACTCGGAAGAGACCCAGTACTTC
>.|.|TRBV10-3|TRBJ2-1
CATRDYYNEQFF
TGTGCCACGCGCGACTACTACAATGAGCAGTTCTTC
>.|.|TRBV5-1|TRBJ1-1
CASSSGGTEAFF
TGCGCCAGCAGCTCGGGAGGAACTGAAGCTTTCTTT
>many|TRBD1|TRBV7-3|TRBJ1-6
CASSLRQGDDSPLHF
TGTGCCAGCAGCTTACGACAGGGCGACGATTCACCCCTCCACTTT
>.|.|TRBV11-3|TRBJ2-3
CASSSRDSRADTQYF
TGTGCCAGCAGCTCGAGAGACTCCCGGGCAGATACGCAGTATTTT
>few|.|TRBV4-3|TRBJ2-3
CASSPQRGERTDTQYF
TGCGCCAGCAGCCCTCAGCGCGGGGAGCGGACAGATACGCAGTATTTT
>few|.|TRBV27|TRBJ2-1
CASSLEWTGMGDIYNEQFF
TGTGCCAGCAGTTTAGAATGGACCGGGATGGGCGACATCTACAATGAGCAGTTCTTC
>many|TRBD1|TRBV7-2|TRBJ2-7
CASSRRTGGLDEQYF
TGTGCCAGCAGCAGGAGGACAGGGGGCCTGGACGAGCAGTACTTC
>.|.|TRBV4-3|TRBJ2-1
CASSQGWQPSYNEQFF
TGCGCCAGCAGCCAAGGGTGGCAACCCTCCTACAATGAGCAGTTCTTC
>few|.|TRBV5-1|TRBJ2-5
CASSSAPGETQYF
TGCGCCAGCAGCTCCGCTCCGGGCGAGACCCAGTACTTC
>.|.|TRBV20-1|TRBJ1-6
CSAGAGRSQGSPLHF
TGCAGTGCTGGGGCCGGGCGGAGTCAAGGTTCACCCCTCCACTTT
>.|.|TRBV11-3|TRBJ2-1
CASRPEKQSSYNEQFF
TGTGCCAGCAGGCCGGAAAAACAGAGCTCCTACAATGAGCAGTTCTTC
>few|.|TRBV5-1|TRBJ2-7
CASSPGVYEQYF
TGCGCCAGCAGCCCAGGGGTCTACGAGCAGTACTTC
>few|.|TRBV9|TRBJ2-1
CASSVQGDSYNEQFF
TGTGCCAGCAGCGTTCAGGGAGATAGCTACAATGAGCAGTTCTTC
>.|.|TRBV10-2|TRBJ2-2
CASRWGSGVNTGELFF
TGCGCCAGCAGGTGGGGTAGCGGAGTGAACACCGGGGAGCTGTTTTTT
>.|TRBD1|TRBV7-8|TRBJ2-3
CASSATGGYGDTQYF
TGTGCCAGCAGCGCGACAGGGGGCTACGGAGATACGCAGTATTTT
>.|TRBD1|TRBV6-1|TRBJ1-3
CASSQQGGSGNTIYF
TGTGCCAGCAGCCAACAGGGGGGATCTGGAAACACCATATATTTT
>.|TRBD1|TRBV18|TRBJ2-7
CASSPTRTGDEQYF
TGTGCCAGCTCACCAACCCGGACAGGGGACGAGCAGTACTTC
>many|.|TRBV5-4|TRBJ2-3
CASSPRGSSTDTQYF
TGTGCCAGCAGCCCCCGGGGAAGTAGCACAGATACGCAGTATTTT
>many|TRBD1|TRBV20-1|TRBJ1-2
CSAGGQGSNRRTF
TGCAGTGCTGGGGGACAGGGGTCCAACCGTAGGACCTTC
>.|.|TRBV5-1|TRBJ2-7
CASSLGGSRYEQYF
TGCGCCAGCAGCCTTGGCGGTAGTAGGTACGAGCAGTACTTC